This TCR beta chain came from a study of vaccination and CD4 T cells after COVID-19. Study-wide context: Convalescent participants consisted of six males and four females, two being Hispanic. The study's findings and limits: Within the convalescent patients, a median roughly 86% of the SARS-CoV-2-reactive clones were ones that appeared only post-vaccination.

This sample's treatment: roughly 11-day PBMC culture with coronavirus spike peptide pools or control peptides (ViraFEST assay). Collection of the unexposed donor's CD4+ T cells took place before the COVID-19 pandemic (2011-2018). The ends lost 2 bases at V and 6 bases at J; junction bases unmatched: 7. The germline V gene has CDR1 MNHNS and CDR2 SASEGT. This CDR3 spans 16 amino acids. Scientists ran DNA taken from cultured CD4+ T cells through the Oncomine TCR Beta short-read assay for sequencing. TCRdb re-called the PCR reads with MiXCR, one entry per CDR3 protein. The data hold several thousand distinct CDR3 sequences, with 52% observed a single time. In its sample, this clonotype was seen once. Its antigen remains unidentified.

Specimen: CD4+ T cells from blood, cultured in vitro. The gene calls are TRBV6-1 and TRBJ2-2; 9 bases map to TRBD1. The clonotype was recovered from a human donor in good health. CDR3 nucleotides: TGTGCCAGCAGTGAAAGGACAGGGGTTCACCCCGGGGAGCTGTTTTTT. It yields the protein CASSERTGVHPGELFF.